A selection of T cell receptor beta chains follows, all from one sample in a study of spatial heterogeneity in lung cancer. TCRdb passed the 5' RACE reads through MiXCR, listing each CDR3 protein once. The sample shows around 87,000 distinct CDR3 sequences, roughly 12% of them seen only once. The input for sequencing was PBMCs, taken at surgery. These receptors originate from a male donor with early-stage non-small cell lung cancer. Each CDR3 is given with its conserved first and last residue. The D gene is left open where the match is weak. Where a row states a size, it is once, few, many or the class of an expanded clone; other rows omit it.

TRBJ2-3,few,TRBV20-1,TRBD1,CSAHNGQGWTDTQYF,TGCAGTGCCCACAACGGACAGGGATGGACAGATACGCAGTATTTT
TRBJ1-5,many,TRBV5-1,TRBD1,CASSLVGGNQPQHF,TGCGCCAGCAGCTTGGTAGGGGGCAACCAGCCCCAGCATTTT
TRBJ2-3,many,TRBV15,TRBD2,CATSSGRADTQYF,TGTGCCACCAGTAGCGGGAGGGCAGATACGCAGTATTTT
TRBJ2-1,.,TRBV5-1,.,CASSLAQGLNEQFF,TGCGCCAGCAGCTTGGCGCAGGGGCTCAATGAGCAGTTCTTC
TRBJ1-1,.,TRBV11-2,TRBD1,CASSLEPQGMNTEAFF,TGTGCCAGCAGCTTAGAGCCACAGGGGATGAACACTGAAGCTTTCTTT
TRBJ1-6,.,TRBV7-9,.,CASGFPGTGNSPLHF,TGTGCCAGCGGATTTCCCGGGACCGGTAATTCACCCCTCCACTTT
TRBJ2-3,.,TRBV11-3,TRBD2,CASSQGTSGRTDTQYF,TGTGCCAGCAGCCAAGGGACTAGCGGACGCACAGATACGCAGTATTTT
TRBJ2-7,many,TRBV5-6,.,CASRSLSGGQAYEQYF,TGTGCCAGCAGATCCCTTTCCGGGGGACAAGCCTACGAGCAGTACTTC
TRBJ1-5,many,TRBV6-6,TRBD1,CASSYPRQGEYQPQHF,TGTGCCAGCAGTTACCCCCGACAGGGGGAATATCAGCCCCAGCATTTT
TRBJ2-1,.,TRBV7-9,.,CASNSVSSPYNEQFF,TGTGCCAGCAACTCAGTGTCGAGCCCCTACAATGAGCAGTTCTTC
TRBJ1-3,many,TRBV4-1,.,CASSQDSTVGNTIYF,TGCGCCAGCAGCCAAGATTCCACAGTAGGAAACACCATATATTTT
TRBJ2-2,.,TRBV11-2,.,CASRLPGWGELFF,TGTGCCAGCAGATTGCCCGGTTGGGGGGAGCTGTTTTTT
TRBJ2-1,few,TRBV7-3,TRBD1,CASSLQGTGAFYNEQFF,TGTGCCAGCAGCTTGCAGGGGACAGGGGCTTTCTACAATGAGCAGTTCTTC
TRBJ2-7,many,TRBV6-2/TRBV6-3,TRBD2,CASSYSPGGVYEQYF,TGTGCCAGCAGTTACTCACCGGGAGGGGTTTACGAGCAGTACTTC
TRBJ2-4,few,TRBV20-1,TRBD2,CSASSGLGDKNIQYF,TGCAGTGCTTCCTCGGGACTAGGGGACAAAAACATTCAGTACTTC
TRBJ1-1,many,TRBV9,.,CASSVERNTEAFF,TGTGCCAGCAGCGTAGAGAGGAACACTGAAGCTTTCTTT
TRBJ2-7,.,TRBV29-1,TRBD1,CSVGDPRGEQYF,TGCAGCGTTGGCGACCCCAGGGGGGAGCAGTACTTC
TRBJ2-1,few,TRBV7-9,TRBD1,CASSPTHFWTGGNEQFF,TGTGCCAGCAGCCCAACTCATTTTTGGACAGGCGGCAATGAGCAGTTCTTC
TRBJ2-5,few,TRBV20-1,.,CSAENQETQYF,TGCAGTGCGGAGAACCAAGAGACCCAGTACTTC
TRBJ2-7,few,TRBV5-1,.,CASSASQQGLYEQYF,TGCGCCAGCAGCGCGAGCCAACAGGGTCTCTACGAGCAGTACTTC
TRBJ2-1,many,TRBV2,.,CASSEATRWQFF,TGTGCCAGCAGTGAAGCGACGAGATGGCAGTTCTTC
TRBJ1-1,many,TRBV29-1,.,CSVDAGGDTEAFF,TGCAGCGTTGACGCAGGAGGGGACACTGAAGCTTTCTTT
TRBJ1-1,.,TRBV14,.,CASSQADQSSAFF,TGTGCCAGCAGCCAAGCTGACCAGTCGTCAGCTTTCTTT
TRBJ2-3,few,TRBV29-1,TRBD2,CSAQTGTSGENTQYF,TGCAGCGCCCAGACCGGGACTAGCGGGGAGAATACGCAGTATTTT
TRBJ1-2,.,TRBV29-1,.,CSVGEGNNYGYTF,TGCAGCGTTGGGGAGGGGAACAACTATGGCTACACCTTC
TRBJ2-2,many,TRBV9,TRBD1,CASSPRTGLNGELFF,TGTGCCAGCAGCCCTCGGACAGGGCTGAACGGGGAGCTGTTTTTT
TRBJ1-2,.,TRBV29-1,TRBD1,CSARLSGDRGSYGYTF,TGCAGCGCCCGCCTGTCCGGGGACAGGGGCTCTTATGGCTACACCTTC
TRBJ2-2,.,TRBV14,TRBD2,CASSQDSPGLAGYTGELFF,TGTGCCAGCAGCCAAGATAGCCCGGGACTAGCGGGATACACCGGGGAGCTGTTTTTT
TRBJ2-5,.,TRBV30,.,CAWGDRTQTQYF,TGTGCCTGGGGGGATCGTACGCAGACCCAGTACTTC
TRBJ2-7,few,TRBV18,.,CASSGGVSPYEQYF,TGTGCCAGCTCTGGGGGAGTTAGTCCCTACGAGCAGTACTTC
TRBJ1-1,few,TRBV20-1,TRBD1,CSARDLLGQGYTEAFF,TGCAGTGCTAGAGATCTCCTGGGACAGGGTTACACTGAAGCTTTCTTT
TRBJ2-1,.,TRBV6-1,TRBD2,CASSGGGSGLKYNEQFF,TGTGCCAGCAGTGGCGGGGGGTCCGGTCTAAAGTACAATGAGCAGTTCTTC
TRBJ1-1,few,TRBV6-5,TRBD1,CASSYGTGGAYTEAFF,TGTGCCAGCAGTTACGGGACAGGGGGCGCATACACTGAAGCTTTCTTT
TRBJ2-4,few,TRBV27,.,CASSRASEGAKNIQYF,TGTGCCAGCAGCCGTGCTTCGGAGGGAGCCAAAAACATTCAGTACTTC
TRBJ2-3,.,TRBV7-2,.,CASSHRSISTDTQYF,TGTGCCAGCAGCCACCGTTCTATTAGCACAGATACGCAGTATTTT
TRBJ2-2,few,TRBV20-1,.,CSAREVPTGELFF,TGCAGTGCTAGAGAGGTCCCCACCGGGGAGCTGTTTTTT
TRBJ2-1,.,TRBV6-2/TRBV6-3,.,CASSYKGQLIYNEQFF,TGTGCCAGCAGTTACAAAGGGCAGCTTATCTACAATGAGCAGTTCTTC
TRBJ2-6,.,TRBV4-3,.,CASSQMDDWESGANVLTF,TGCGCCAGCAGCCAAATGGACGACTGGGAATCTGGGGCCAACGTCCTGACTTTC
TRBJ2-7,many,TRBV5-6,.,CASSLGRLEQYF,TGTGCCAGCAGCTTGGGCCGACTCGAGCAGTACTTC
TRBJ2-1,.,TRBV10-3,TRBD1,CAISGTGEYNEQFF,TGTGCCATCAGTGGGACAGGGGAATACAATGAGCAGTTCTTC
TRBJ1-1,.,TRBV5-4,.,CASKTGGNTEAFF,TGTGCCAGCAAAACAGGTGGGAACACTGAAGCTTTCTTT
TRBJ2-4,.,TRBV20-1,.,CSASSVFKNIQYF,TGCAGTGCTAGTTCGGTTTTCAAAAACATTCAGTACTTC
TRBJ2-7,.,TRBV20-1,TRBD2,CSASGLAGDPQYF,TGCAGTGCTAGCGGACTAGCGGGGGACCCGCAGTACTTC
TRBJ2-4,.,TRBV7-9,.,CASSLGSLGSLAKNIQYF,TGTGCCAGCAGCTTAGGTTCCCTGGGTTCACTAGCCAAAAACATTCAGTACTTC
TRBJ2-6,many,TRBV7-2,.,CASSPEIGSGANVLTF,TGTGCCAGCAGCCCCGAAATCGGATCCGGGGCCAACGTCCTGACTTTC
TRBJ2-7,few,TRBV4-1,.,CASSQGGAASGFYEQYF,TGCGCCAGCAGCCAAGGAGGAGCCGCCAGCGGTTTTTACGAGCAGTACTTC
TRBJ2-5,.,TRBV4-3,.,CASSQTTGGDVRYF,TGCGCCAGCAGCCAGACAACAGGGGGGGACGTGCGATACTTC